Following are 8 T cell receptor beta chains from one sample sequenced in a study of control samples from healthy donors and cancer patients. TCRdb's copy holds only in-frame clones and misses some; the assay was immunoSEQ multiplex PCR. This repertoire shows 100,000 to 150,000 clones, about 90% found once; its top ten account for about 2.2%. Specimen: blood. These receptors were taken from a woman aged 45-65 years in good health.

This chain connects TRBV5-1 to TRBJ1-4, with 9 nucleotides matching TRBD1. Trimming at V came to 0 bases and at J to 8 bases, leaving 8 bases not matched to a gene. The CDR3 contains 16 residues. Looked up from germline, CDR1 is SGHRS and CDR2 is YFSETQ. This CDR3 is CASSLEGTGRQEKLFF. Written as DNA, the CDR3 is TGCGCCAGCAGCTTGGAGGGGACAGGGCGTCAGGAAAAACTGTTTTTT.

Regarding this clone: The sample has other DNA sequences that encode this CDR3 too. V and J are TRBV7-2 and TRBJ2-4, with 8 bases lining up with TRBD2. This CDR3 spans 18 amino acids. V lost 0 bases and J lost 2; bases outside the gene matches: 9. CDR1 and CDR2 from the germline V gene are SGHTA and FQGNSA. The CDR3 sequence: CASSLALAGGGTKNIQYF. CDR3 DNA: TGTGCCAGCAGCTTAGCCCTGGCGGGGGGCGGTACCAAAAACATTCAGTACTTC.

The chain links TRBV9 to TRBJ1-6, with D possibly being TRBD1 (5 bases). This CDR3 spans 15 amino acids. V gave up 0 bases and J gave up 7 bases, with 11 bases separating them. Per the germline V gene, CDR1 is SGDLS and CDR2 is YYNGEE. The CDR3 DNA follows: TGTGCCAGCAGCGTAGGAAGGGGTTGGAATTCACCCCTCCACTTT. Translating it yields CASSVGRGWNSPLHF.

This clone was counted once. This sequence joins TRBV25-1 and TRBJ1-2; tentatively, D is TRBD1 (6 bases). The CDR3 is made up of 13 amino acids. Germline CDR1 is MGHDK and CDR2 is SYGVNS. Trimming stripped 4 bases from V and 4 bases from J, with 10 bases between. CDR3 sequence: CASSGRDIYGYTF. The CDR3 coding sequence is TGTGCCAGCAGTGGCCGGGACATCTATGGCTACACCTTC.

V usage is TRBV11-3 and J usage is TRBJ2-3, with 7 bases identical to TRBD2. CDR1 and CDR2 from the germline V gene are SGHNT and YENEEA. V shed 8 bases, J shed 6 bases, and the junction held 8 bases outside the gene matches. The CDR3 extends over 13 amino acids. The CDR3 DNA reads TGTGCCAGCCGATCTAGCGGAAGTGATACGCAGTATTTT. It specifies CASRSSGSDTQYF.

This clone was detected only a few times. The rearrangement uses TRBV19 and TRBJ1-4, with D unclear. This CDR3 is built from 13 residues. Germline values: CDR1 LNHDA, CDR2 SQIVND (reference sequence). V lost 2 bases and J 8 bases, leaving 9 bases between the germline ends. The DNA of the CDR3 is TGTGCCAGTAGTATAAGTGTGTTCGAAAAACTGTTTTTT. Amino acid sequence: CASSISVFEKLFF.

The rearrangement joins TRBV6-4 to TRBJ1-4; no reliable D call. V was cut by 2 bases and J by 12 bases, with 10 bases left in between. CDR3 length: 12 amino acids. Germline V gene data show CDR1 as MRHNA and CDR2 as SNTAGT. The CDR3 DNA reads TGTGCCAGCAGTGACACTCATGAGGAACTGTTTTTT. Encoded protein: CASSDTHEELFF.

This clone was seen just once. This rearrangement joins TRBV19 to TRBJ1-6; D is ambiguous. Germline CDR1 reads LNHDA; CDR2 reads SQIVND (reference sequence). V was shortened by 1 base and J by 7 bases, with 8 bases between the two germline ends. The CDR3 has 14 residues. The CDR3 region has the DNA TGTGCCAGTAGTATAGGACTTGGGAATTCACCCCTCCACTTT. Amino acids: CASSIGLGNSPLHF.